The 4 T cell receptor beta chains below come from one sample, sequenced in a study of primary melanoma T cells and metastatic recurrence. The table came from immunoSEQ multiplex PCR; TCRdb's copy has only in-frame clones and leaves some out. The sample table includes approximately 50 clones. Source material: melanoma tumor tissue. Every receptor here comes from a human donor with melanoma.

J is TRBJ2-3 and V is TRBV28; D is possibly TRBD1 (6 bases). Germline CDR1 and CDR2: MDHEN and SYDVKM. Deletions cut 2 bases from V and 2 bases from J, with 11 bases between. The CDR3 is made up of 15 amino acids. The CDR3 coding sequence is TGTGCCAGCAGTTTAGGACAGAAAAACACAGATACGCAGTATTTT. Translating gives CASSLGQKNTDTQYF.

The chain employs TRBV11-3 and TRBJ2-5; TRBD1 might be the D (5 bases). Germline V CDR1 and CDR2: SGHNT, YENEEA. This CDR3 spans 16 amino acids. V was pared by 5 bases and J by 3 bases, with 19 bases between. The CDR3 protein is CASSAEAGPGKETQYF. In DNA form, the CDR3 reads TGTGCCAGCAGCGCAGAGGCAGGGCCAGGAAAAGAGACCCAGTACTTC.

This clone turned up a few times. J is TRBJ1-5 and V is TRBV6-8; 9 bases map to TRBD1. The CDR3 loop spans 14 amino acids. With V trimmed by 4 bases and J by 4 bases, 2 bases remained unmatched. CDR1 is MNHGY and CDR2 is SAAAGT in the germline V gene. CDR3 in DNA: TGTGCCAGCAGTTTGACAGGGGGAAATCAGCCCCAGCATTTT. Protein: CASSLTGGNQPQHF.

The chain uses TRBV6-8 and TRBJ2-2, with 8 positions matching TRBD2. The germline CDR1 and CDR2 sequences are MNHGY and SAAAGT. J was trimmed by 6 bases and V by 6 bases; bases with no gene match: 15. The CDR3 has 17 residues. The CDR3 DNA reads TGTGCCAGCAGGGTCACGGGACTAGTCGTTGAGGCCGGGGAGCTGTTTTTT. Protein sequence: CASRVTGLVVEAGELFF.